This TCR beta chain was recorded in a study of cytomegalovirus exposure and HLA in healthy donors. The CDR3 runs 16 residues. The V gene's germline CDR1 is MDHEN and CDR2 SYDVKM. Trimming stripped 6 bases from V and 5 bases from J, with 20 bases between. The PCR was carried out with 60 Vbeta primers and 13 Jbeta primers. TCRdb's table, derived via immunoSEQ multiplex PCR, lists solely in-frame clones and lacks some. The table shows 130,000 or so clones, with roughly four fifths occurring only once. The sequenced material came from PBMCs. The chain recombines TRBV28 with TRBJ1-5; D might be TRBD1 (6 bases). This sequence originates from a woman in her thirties or forties in good health and CMV-seronegative. The CDR3 region has the DNA TGTGCCAGCAGGAGTGGACAGCTCAAGTTGGATCAGCCCCAGCATTTT. Its translation: CASRSGQLKLDQPQHF.